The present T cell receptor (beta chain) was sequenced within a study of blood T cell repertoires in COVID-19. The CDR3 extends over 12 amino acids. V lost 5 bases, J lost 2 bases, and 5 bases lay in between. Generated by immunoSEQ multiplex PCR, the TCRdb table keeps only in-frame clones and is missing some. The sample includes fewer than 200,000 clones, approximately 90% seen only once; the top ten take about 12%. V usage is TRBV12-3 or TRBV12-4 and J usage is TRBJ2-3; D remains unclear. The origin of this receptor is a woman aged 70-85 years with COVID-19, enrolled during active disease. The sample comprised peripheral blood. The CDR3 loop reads CASSTYTDTQYF. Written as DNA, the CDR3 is TGTGCCAGCAGTACTTACACAGATACGCAGTATTTT.